This entry describes one T cell receptor (beta chain). This entry is derived from a study of T cells after somatic rescue of genetic block. The repertoire was sequenced with immunoSEQ multiplex PCR; TCRdb's copy has only in-frame clones and lacks some. The sample comprises tens of thousands of clones, roughly 88% of which are singletons, and about 3% rests with the top ten. This TCR was sampled from a man aged 25 to 40. The sample was peripheral blood mononuclear cells (PBMCs).

CDR3 loop: CASSSFTSGSHEQFF. The CDR3 coding sequence is TGTGCCAGCTCAAGTTTCACTAGCGGGAGCCATGAGCAGTTCTTC. The chain couples TRBV18 to TRBJ2-1, with 11 bases fitting TRBD2. This CDR3 spans 15 amino acids. V lost 5 bases and J lost 8; bases outside the gene matches: 8. Germline V gene data show CDR1 as KGHSH and CDR2 as LQKENI. Full variable domain (missing parts from reference TRBV18 and TRBJ2-1): NAGVMQNPRHLVRRRGQEARLRCSPMKGHSHVYWYRQLPEEGLKFMVYLQKENIIDESGMPKERFSAEFPKEGPSILRIQQVVRGDSAAYFCASSSFTSGSHEQFFGPGTRLTVL.